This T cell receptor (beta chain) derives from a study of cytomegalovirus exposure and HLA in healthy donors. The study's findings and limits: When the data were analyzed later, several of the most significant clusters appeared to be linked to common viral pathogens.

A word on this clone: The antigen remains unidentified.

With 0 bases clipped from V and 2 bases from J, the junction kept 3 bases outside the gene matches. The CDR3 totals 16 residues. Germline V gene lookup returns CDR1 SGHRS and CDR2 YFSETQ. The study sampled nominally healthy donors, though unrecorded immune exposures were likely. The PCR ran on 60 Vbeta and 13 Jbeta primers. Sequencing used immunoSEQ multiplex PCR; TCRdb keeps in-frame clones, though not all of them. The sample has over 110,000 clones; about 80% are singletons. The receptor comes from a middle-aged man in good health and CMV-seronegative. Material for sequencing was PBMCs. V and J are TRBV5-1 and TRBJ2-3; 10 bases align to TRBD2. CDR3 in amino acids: CASSLGTSGNTDTQYF. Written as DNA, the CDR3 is TGCGCCAGCAGCTTGGGGACTAGCGGTAACACAGATACGCAGTATTTT.